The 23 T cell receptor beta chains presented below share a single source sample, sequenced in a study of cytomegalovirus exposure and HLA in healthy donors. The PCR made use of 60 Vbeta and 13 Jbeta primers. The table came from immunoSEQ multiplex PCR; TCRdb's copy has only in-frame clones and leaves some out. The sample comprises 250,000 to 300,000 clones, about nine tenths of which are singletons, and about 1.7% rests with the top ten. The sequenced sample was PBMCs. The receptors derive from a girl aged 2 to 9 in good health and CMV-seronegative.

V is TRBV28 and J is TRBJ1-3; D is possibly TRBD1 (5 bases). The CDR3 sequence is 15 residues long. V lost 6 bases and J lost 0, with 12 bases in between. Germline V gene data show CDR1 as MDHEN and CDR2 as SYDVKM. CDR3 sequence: CASSLPRDSGNTIYF. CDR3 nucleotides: TGTGCCAGCAGCCTACCCAGGGACTCTGGAAACACCATATATTTT.

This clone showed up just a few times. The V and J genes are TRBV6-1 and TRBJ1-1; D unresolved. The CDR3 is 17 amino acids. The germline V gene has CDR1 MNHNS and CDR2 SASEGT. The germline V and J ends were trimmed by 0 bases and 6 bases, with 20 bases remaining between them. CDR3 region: CASSEAQFRRGGSEAFF. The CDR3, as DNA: TGTGCCAGCAGTGAAGCGCAGTTTCGTCGGGGTGGATCTGAAGCTTTCTTT.

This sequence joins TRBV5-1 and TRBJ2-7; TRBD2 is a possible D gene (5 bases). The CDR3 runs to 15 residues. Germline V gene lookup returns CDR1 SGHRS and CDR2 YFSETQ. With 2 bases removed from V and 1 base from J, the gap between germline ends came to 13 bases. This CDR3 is CASSLADPLSYEQYF. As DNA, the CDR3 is TGCGCCAGCAGCTTAGCGGACCCTTTATCCTACGAGCAGTACTTC.

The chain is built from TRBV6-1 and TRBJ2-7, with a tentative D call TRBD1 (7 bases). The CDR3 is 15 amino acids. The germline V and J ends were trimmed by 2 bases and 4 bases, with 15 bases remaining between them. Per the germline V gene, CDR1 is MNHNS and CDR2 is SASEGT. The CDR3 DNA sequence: TGTGCCAGCAGTGAAATAGGAGGGGGCGGTTACGAGCAGTACTTC. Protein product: CASSEIGGGGYEQYF.

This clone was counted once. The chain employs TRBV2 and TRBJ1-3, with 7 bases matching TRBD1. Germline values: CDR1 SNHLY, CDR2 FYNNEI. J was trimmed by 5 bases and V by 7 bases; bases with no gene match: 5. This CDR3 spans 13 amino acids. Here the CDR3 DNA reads TGTGCCAGCATCCGGGACAGACGAAACACCATATATTTT. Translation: CASIRDRRNTIYF.

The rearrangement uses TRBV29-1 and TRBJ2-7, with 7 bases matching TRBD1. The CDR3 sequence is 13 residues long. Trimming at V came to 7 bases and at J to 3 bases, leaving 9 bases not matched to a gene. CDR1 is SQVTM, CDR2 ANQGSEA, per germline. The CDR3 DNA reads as TGCAGCGCCTGGGACAGCCAATACTACGAGCAGTACTTC. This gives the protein CSAWDSQYYEQYF.

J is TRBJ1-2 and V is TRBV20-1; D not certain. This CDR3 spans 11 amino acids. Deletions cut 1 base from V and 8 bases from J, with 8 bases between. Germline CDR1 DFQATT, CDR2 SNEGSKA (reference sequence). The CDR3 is CSARVDWGYTF. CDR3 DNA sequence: TGCAGTGCTAGAGTAGATTGGGGCTACACCTTC.

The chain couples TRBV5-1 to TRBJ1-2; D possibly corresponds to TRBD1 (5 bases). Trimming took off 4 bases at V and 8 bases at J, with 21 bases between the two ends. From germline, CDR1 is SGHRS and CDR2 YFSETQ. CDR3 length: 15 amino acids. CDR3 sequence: CASSASGGTTYGYTF. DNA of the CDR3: TGCGCCAGCAGCGCCAGCGGGGGGACCACATACGGCTACACCTTC.

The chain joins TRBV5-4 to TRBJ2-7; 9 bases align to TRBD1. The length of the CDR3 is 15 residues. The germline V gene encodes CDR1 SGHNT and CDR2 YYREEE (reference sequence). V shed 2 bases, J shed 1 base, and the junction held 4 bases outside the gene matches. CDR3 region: CASSFPGQGSYEQYF. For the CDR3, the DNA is TGTGCCAGCAGCTTCCCGGGACAGGGATCCTACGAGCAGTACTTC.

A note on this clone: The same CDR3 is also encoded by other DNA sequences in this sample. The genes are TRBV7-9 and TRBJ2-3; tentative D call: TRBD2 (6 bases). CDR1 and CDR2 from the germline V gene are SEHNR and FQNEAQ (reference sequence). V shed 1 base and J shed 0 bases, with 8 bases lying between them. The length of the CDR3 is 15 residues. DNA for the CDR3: TGTGCCAGCAGCTTAGGGGACTCAAGCACAGATACGCAGTATTTT. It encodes CASSLGDSSTDTQYF.

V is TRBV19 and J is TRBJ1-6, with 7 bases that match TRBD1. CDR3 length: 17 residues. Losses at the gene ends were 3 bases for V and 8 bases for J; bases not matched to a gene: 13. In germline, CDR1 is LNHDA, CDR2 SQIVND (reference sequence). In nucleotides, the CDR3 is TGTGCCAGTAGTATCCTTTCAGGAGCCACAGGGGATTCACCCCTCCACTTT. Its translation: CASSILSGATGDSPLHF.

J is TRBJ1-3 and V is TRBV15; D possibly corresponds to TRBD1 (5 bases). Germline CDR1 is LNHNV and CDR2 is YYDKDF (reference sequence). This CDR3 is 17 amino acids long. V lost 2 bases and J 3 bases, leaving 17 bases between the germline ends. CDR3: CATSRYPTGGDGNTIYF. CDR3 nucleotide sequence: TGTGCCACCAGCAGATATCCCACGGGGGGGGATGGAAACACCATATATTTT.

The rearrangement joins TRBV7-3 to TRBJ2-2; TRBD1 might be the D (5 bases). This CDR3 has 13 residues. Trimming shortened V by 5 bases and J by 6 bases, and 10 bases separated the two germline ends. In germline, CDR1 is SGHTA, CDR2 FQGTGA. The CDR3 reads CASSAPGSGELFF. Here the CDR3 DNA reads TGTGCCAGCAGCGCCCCAGGGTCCGGGGAGCTGTTTTTT.

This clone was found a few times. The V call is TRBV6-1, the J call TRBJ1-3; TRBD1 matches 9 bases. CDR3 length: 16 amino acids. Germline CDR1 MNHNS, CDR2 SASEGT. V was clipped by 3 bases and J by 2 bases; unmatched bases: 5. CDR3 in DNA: TGTGCCAGCAGTGAGCTGGACAGGGGCACTGGAAACACCATATATTTT. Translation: CASSELDRGTGNTIYF.

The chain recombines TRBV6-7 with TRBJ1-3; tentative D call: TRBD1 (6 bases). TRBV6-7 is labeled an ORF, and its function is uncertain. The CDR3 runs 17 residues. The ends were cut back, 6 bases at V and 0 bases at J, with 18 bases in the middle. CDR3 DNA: TGTGCCAGCAGAGCGACCGGGACACCGAGCTCTGGAAACACCATATATTTT. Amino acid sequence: CASRATGTPSSGNTIYF.

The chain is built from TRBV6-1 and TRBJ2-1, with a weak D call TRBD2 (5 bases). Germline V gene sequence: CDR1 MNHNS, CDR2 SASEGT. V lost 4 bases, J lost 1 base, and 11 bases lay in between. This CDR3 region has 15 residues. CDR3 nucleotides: TGTGCCAGCAGTGCAGGCGGGCCTTCCTACAATGAGCAGTTCTTC. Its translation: CASSAGGPSYNEQFF.

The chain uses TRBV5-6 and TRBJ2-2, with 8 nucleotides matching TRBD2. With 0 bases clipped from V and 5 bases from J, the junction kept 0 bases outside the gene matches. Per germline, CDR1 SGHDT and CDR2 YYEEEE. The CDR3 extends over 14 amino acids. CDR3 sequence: CASSLGGGTGELFF. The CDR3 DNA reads TGTGCCAGCAGCTTGGGCGGGGGGACCGGGGAGCTGTTTTTT.

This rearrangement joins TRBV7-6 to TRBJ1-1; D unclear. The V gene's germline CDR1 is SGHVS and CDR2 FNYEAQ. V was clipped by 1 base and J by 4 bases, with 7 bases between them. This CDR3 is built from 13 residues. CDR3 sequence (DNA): TGTGCCAGCAGCTTAGAGCCCCTCACTGAAGCTTTCTTT. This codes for CASSLEPLTEAFF. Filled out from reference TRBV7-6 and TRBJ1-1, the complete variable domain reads GAGVSQSPRYKVTKRGQDVALRCDPISGHVSLYWYRQALGQGPEFLTYFNYEAQQDKSGLPNDRFSAERPEGSISTLTIQRTEQRDSAMYRCASSLEPLTEAFFGQGTRLTVV.

The CDR3 region is CASSGTGLAGANVLTF. DNA of the CDR3: TGCGCCAGCAGCGGAACAGGGCTTGCGGGGGCCAACGTCCTGACTTTC. The J gene is TRBJ2-6, the V gene TRBV5-1, with D perhaps matching TRBD1 (6 bases). Per the germline V gene, CDR1 is SGHRS and CDR2 is YFSETQ. This CDR3 comprises 16 residues. Trimming took 4 bases from V and 4 from J, leaving 15 bases between them. The full variable domain, with the rest looked up from reference TRBV5-1 and TRBJ2-6, is KAGVTQTPRYLIKTRGQQVTLSCSPISGHRSVSWYQQTPGQGLQFLFEYFSETQRNKGNFPGRFSGRQFSNSRSEMNVSTLELGDSALYLCASSGTGLAGANVLTFGAGSRLTVL.

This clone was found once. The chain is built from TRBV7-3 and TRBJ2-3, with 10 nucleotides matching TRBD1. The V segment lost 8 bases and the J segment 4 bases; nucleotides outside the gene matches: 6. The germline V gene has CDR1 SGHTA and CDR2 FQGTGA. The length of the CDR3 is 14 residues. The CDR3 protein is CASSRQGAPDTQYF. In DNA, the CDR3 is TGTGCCAGCTCACGACAGGGGGCGCCAGATACGCAGTATTTT.

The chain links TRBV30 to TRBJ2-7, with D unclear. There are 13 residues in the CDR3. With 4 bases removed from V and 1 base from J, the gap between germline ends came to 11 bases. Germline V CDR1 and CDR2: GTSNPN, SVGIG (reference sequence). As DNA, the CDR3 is TGTGCCTGGACTCGTGCAGGTTCCTACGAGCAGTACTTC. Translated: CAWTRAGSYEQYF.

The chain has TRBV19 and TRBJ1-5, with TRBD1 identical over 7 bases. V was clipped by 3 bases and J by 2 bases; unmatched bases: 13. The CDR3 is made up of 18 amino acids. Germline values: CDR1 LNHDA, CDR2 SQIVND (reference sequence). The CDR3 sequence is CASSMTRQGLRGNQPQHF. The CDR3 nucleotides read TGTGCCAGTAGTATGACCCGACAGGGCCTTAGGGGCAATCAGCCCCAGCATTTT.

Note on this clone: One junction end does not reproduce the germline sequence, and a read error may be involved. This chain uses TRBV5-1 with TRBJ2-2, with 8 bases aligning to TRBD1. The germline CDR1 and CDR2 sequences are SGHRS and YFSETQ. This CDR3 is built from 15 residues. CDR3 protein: CAGSPRTGFVGELFF. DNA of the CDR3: TGCGCCGGCAGCCCCCGGACAGGGTTTGTGGGGGAGCTGTTTTTT.